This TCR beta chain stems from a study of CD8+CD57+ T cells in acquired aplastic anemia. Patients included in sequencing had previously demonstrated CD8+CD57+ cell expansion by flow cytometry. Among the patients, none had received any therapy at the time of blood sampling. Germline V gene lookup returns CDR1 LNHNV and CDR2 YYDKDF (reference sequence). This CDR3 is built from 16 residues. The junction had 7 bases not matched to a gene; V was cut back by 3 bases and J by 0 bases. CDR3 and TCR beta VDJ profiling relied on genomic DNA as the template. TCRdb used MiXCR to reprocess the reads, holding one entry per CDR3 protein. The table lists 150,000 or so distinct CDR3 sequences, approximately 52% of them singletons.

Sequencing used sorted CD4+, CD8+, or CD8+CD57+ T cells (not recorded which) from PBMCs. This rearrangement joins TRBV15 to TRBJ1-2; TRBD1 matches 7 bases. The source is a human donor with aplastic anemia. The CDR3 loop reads CATSSDRAQANYGYTF. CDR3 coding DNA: TGTGCCACCAGCAGCGACAGGGCTCAAGCTAACTATGGCTACACCTTC.